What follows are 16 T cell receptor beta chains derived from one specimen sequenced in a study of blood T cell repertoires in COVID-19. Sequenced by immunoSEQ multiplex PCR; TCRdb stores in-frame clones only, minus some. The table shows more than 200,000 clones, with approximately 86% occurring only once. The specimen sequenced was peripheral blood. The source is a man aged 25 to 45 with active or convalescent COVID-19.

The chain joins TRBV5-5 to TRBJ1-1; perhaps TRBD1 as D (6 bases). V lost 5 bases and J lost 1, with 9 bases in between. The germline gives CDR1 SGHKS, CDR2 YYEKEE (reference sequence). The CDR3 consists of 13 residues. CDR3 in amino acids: CASRTGPNTEAFF. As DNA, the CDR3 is TGTGCCAGCAGAACAGGGCCGAACACTGAAGCTTTCTTT. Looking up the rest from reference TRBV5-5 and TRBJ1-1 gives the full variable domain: DAGVTQSPTHLIKTRGQQVTLRCSPISGHKSVSWYQQVLGQGPQFIFQYYEKEERGRGNFPDRFSARQFPNYSSELNVNALLLGDSALYLCASRTGPNTEAFFGQGTRLTVV.

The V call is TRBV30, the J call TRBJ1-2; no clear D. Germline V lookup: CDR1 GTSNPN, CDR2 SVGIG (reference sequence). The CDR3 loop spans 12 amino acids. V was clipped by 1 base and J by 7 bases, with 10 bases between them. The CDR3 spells CAWSANSVGYTF. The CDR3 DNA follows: TGTGCCTGGAGTGCCAACTCGGTTGGCTACACCTTC.

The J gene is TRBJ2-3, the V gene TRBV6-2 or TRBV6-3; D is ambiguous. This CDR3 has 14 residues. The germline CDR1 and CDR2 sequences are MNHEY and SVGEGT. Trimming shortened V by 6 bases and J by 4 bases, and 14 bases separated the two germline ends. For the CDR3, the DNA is TGTGCCAGCAGCGTCGACTTGGCCCCAGATACGCAGTATTTT. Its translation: CASSVDLAPDTQYF.

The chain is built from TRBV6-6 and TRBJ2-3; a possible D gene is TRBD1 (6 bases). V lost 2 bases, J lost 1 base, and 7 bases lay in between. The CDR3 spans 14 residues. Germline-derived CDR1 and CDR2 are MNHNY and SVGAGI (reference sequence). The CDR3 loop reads CASSYGGRTDTQYF. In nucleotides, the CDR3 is TGTGCCAGCAGTTACGGGGGCCGCACAGATACGCAGTATTTT.

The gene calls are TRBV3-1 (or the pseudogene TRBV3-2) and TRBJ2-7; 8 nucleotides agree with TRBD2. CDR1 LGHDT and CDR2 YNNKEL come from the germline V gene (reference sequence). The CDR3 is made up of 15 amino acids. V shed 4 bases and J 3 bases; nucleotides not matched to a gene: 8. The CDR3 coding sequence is TGTGCCAGCAGCCTGGGGCCGGGAGGGCACTACGAGCAGTACTTC. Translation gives CASSLGPGGHYEQYF.

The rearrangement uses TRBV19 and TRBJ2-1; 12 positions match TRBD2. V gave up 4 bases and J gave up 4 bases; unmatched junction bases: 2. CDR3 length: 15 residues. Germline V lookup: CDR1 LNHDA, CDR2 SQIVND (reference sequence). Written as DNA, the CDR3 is TGTGCCAGTAGTAAAGGACTAGCGGGGTACAATGAGCAGTTCTTC. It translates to CASSKGLAGYNEQFF.

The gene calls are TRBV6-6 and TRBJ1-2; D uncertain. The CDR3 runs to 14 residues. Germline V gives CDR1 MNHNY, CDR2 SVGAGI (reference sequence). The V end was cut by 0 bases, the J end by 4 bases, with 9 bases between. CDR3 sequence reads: CASSYSITAYGYTF. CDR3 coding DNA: TGTGCCAGCAGTTACTCGATTACAGCCTATGGCTACACCTTC.

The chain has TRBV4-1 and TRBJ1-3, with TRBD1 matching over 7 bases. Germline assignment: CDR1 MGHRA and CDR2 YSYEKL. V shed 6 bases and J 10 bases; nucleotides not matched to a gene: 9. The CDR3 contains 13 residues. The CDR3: CASRQRGGKTIYF. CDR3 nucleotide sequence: TGCGCCAGCAGACAAAGAGGGGGCAAGACCATATATTTT.

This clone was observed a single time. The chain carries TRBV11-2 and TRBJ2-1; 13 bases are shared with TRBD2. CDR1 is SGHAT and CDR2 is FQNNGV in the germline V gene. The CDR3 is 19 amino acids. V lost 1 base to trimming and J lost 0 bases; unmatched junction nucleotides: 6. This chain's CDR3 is CASSLARTSGGRSYNEQFF. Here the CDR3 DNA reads TGTGCCAGCAGCTTAGCTCGGACTAGCGGGGGCCGCTCCTACAATGAGCAGTTCTTC.

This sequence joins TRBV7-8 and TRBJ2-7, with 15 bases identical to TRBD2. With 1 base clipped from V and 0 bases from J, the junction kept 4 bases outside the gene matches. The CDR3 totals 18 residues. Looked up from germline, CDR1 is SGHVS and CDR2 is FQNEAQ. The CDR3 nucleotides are TGTGCCAGCAGCTTAGGGGGACTAGCGGGGGGATTCTCCTACGAGCAGTACTTC. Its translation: CASSLGGLAGGFSYEQYF.

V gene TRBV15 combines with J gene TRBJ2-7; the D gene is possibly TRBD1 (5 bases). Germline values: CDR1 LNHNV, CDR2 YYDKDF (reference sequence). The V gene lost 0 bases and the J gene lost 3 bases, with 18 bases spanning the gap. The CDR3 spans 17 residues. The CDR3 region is CATSRDLGRATHYEQYF. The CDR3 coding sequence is TGTGCCACCAGCAGAGATCTGGGCAGGGCGACCCACTACGAGCAGTACTTC.

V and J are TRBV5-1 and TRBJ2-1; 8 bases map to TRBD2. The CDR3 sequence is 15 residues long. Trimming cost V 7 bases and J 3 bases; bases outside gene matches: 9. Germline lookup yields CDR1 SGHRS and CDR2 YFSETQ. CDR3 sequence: CASAKPGGDYNEQFF. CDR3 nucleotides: TGCGCCAGCGCAAAACCCGGGGGGGACTACAATGAGCAGTTCTTC.

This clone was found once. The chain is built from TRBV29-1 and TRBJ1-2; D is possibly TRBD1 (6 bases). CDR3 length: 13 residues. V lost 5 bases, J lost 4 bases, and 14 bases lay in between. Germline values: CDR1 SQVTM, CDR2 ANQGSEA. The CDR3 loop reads CSVTPRQAYGYTF. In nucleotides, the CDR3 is TGCAGCGTTACCCCAAGACAGGCCTATGGCTACACCTTC.

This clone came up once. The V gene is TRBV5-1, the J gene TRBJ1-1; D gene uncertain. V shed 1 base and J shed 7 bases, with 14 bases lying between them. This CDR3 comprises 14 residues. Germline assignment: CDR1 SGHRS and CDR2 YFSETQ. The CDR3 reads CASSLPVESDEAFF. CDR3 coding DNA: TGCGCCAGCAGCTTGCCGGTTGAGTCTGATGAAGCTTTCTTT.

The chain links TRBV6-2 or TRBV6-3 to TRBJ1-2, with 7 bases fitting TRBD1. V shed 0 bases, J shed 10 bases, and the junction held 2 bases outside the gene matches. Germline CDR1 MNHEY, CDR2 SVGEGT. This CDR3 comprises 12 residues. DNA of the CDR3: TGTGCCAGCAGTTACTCACAGGGGACCTACACCTTC. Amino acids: CASSYSQGTYTF.

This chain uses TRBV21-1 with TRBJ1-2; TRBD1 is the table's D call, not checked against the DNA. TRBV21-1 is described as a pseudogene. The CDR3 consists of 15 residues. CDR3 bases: TGTGCCAGCAGCAAAGATGTCAGAAGTAACTATGGCTACACCTTC. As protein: CASSKDVRSNYGYTF.